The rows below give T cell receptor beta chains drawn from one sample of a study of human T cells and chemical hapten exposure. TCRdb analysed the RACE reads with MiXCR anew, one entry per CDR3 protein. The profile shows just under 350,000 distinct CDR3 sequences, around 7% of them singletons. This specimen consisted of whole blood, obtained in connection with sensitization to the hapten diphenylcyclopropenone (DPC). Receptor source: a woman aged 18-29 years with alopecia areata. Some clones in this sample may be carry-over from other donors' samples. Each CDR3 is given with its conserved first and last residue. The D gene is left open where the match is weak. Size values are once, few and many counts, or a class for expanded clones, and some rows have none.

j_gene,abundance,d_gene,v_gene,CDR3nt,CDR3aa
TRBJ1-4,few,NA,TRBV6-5,TGTGCCAGCTCCACAGGGTTGTCAGGAAAACTGTTTTTT,CASSTGLSGKLFF
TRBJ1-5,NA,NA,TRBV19,TGTGCCAGTAGTATCGCCCCCGATCAGCCCCAGCATTTT,CASSIAPDQPQHF
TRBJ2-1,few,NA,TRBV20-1,TGCAGTGCTAGAAGTCAGGGAAAAATCAATGAGCAGTTCTTC,CSARSQGKINEQFF
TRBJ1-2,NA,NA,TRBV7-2,TGTGCCAGCAGCTTAGCGTCGGCGCGCGGCTACACCTTC,CASSLASARGYTF
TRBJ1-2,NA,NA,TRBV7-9,TGTGCCAGCAGCCCGACAGCCCCTATTGGCTACACCTTC,CASSPTAPIGYTF
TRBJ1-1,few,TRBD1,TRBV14,TGTGCCAGCAGCCAAGCGGGACAGAGCACTGAAGCTTTCTTT,CASSQAGQSTEAFF
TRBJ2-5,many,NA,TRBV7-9,TGTGCCAGCAGCCAATCCGGAACAGGGAAAGAGACCCAGTACTTC,CASSQSGTGKETQYF
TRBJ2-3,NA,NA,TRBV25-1,TGTGCCAGCAGTGAGGGCTTCACAGATACGCAGTATTTT,CASSEGFTDTQYF
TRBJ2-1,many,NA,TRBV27,TGTGCCAGCAGTTTAGGTTTTGAGCAGTTCTTC,CASSLGFEQFF
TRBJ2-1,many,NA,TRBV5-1,TGCGCCAGCAGTCGGGACGGGAACAATGAGCAGTTCTTC,CASSRDGNNEQFF
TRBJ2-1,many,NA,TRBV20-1,TGCAGTGCTAGGGGTATTGGGGGACGCTACAATGAGCAGTTCTTC,CSARGIGGRYNEQFF
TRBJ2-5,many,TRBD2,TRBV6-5,TGTGCCAGCAGCCATAGCGGGGGGGCTCTCCAGACCCAGTACTTC,CASSHSGGALQTQYF
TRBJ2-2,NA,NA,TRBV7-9,TGTGCCAGCAGCCACGACAGGCTATACGCCGGGGAGCTGTTTTTT,CASSHDRLYAGELFF
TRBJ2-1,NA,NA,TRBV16,TGTGCCAGCAGCCAATCGCCCAGGGCCCGGAGTGAGCAGTTCTTC,CASSQSPRARSEQFF
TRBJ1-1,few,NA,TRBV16,TGTGCCAGCAGCCAATCCCAGGGGATGGGCACTGAAGCTTTCTTT,CASSQSQGMGTEAFF
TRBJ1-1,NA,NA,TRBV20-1,TGCAGTGCTAGAGTGGGCAGGGGAAACACTGAAGCTTTCTTT,CSARVGRGNTEAFF
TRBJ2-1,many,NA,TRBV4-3,TGCGCCAGCAGCCAAGATCTAGGCGGGGAGTACAATGAGCAGTTCTTC,CASSQDLGGEYNEQFF
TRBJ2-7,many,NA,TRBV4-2,TGTGCCAGCAGCCCGCACTCCGGGAGCCAGGACGAGCAGTACTTC,CASSPHSGSQDEQYF
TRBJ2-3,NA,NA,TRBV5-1,TGCGCCAGCAGCTTGGGTATGGGGGCGACAGATACGCAGTATTTT,CASSLGMGATDTQYF
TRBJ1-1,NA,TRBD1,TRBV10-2,TGCACCAGCAGTGAGAGCCGACAGGGGCACACTGAAGCTTTCTTT,CTSSESRQGHTEAFF
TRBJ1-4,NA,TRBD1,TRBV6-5,TGTGCCAGCAGTTACTTGGGGACAGGGACCTCTAATGAAAAACTGTTTTTT,CASSYLGTGTSNEKLFF
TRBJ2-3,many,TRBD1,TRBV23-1,TGCGCCAGCAGTCCGACAGGGTCCCTCACAGATACGCAGTATTTT,CASSPTGSLTDTQYF
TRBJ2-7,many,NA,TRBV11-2,TGTGCCAGCAGCCCTGGGCAGATCTACGAGCAGTACTTC,CASSPGQIYEQYF
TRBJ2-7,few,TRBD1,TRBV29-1,TGCAGCGTTACCCTGGACAGGGGCGAGCAGTACTTC,CSVTLDRGEQYF
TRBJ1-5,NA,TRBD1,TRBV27,TGTGCCAGCAGTCTCGACAGGGTCCAGCCCCAGCATTTT,CASSLDRVQPQHF
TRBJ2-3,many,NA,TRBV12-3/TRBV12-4,TGTGCCAGCAGTTTCGGGACCCAAAGCACAGATACGCAGTATTTT,CASSFGTQSTDTQYF
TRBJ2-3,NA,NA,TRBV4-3,TGCGCCAGCAGCCAAGATGGGACTCCAGATACGCAGTATTTT,CASSQDGTPDTQYF
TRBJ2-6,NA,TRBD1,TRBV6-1,TGTGCCAGTGAGACAGGGGCGGCTGGGGCCAACGTCCTGACTTTC,CASETGAAGANVLTF
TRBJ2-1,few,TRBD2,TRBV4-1,TGCGCCAGCAGCCAAGTACTTCGACTAGCGGGGGGGCCCTCCTACAATGAGCAGTTCTTC,CASSQVLRLAGGPSYNEQFF
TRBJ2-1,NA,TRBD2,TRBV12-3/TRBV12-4,TGTGCCAGCACCGACGGGACTAGCGGGGGGATTGAGCAGTTCTTC,CASTDGTSGGIEQFF
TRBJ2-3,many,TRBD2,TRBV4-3,TGCGCCAGCAGCCAATCCCTAGCGGGGGGCCAGGGAGATACGCAGTATTTT,CASSQSLAGGQGDTQYF
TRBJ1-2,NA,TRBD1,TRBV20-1,TGCAGTGCTGTACGGACAGGGGACTATGGCTACACCTTC,CSAVRTGDYGYTF
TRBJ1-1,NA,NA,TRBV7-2,TGTGCCAGCAGCTTTGCTGGGGGCGTGAACACTGAAGCTTTCTTT,CASSFAGGVNTEAFF
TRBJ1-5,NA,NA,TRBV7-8,TGTGCCAGCAGCTCCACGAGGGAACAGGGCAATCAGCCCCAGCATTTT,CASSSTREQGNQPQHF
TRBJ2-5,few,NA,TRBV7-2,TGTGCCAGCAGCTTTCAACGGGGAAAAGAGACCCAGTACTTC,CASSFQRGKETQYF
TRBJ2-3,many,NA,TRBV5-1,TGCGCCAGCAGCTTGGAAGGATCTACTAGCACAGATACGCAGTATTTT,CASSLEGSTSTDTQYF
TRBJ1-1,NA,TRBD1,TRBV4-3,TGCGCCAGCAGTTCACAGGGGGCAATCACTGAAGCTTTCTTT,CASSSQGAITEAFF
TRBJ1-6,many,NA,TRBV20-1,TGCAGTGCTAGAGATTTAGGCAGTTCACCCCTCCACTTT,CSARDLGSSPLHF
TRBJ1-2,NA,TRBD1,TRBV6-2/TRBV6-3,TGTGCCAGCAGTCGTATCGCCGGGACAGGTCAAGGCTACACCTTC,CASSRIAGTGQGYTF
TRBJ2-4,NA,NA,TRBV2,TGTGCCAGCAGTGATGGCAGAGCCAAAAACATTCAGTACTTC,CASSDGRAKNIQYF